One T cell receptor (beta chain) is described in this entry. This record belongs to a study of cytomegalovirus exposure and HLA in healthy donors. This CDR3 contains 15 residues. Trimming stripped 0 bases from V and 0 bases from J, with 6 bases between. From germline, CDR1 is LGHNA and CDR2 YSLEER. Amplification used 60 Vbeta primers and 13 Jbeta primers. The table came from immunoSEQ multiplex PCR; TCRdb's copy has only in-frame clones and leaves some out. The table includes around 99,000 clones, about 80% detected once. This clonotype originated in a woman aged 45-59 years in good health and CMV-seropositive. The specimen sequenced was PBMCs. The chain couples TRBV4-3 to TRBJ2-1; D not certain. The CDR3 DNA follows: TGCGCCAGCAGCCAAGATCGGAGCTCCTACAATGAGCAGTTCTTC. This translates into CASSQDRSSYNEQFF.